This T cell receptor beta chain was retrieved from a study of cytomegalovirus exposure and HLA in healthy donors. Germline V CDR1 and CDR2: SGHRS, YFSETQ. Trimming left V 7 bases short and J 1 base short, with 12 bases between. The CDR3 spans 14 residues. This clone was seen a few times. In the PCR, 60 Vbeta and 13 Jbeta primers were used. Sequencing used immunoSEQ multiplex PCR; TCRdb keeps in-frame clones, though not all of them. Here the sample spans around 170,000 clones, 75% to 90% being singletons. The clonotype was recovered from a girl aged 5-17 years in good health and CMV-seropositive. This rearrangement joins TRBV5-1 to TRBJ2-1; weak D call: TRBD2 (6 bases). Sequencing was performed on PBMCs. This CDR3 is CASRIAESYNEQFF. Written as DNA, the CDR3 is TGCGCCAGCCGGATAGCGGAATCCTACAATGAGCAGTTCTTC.